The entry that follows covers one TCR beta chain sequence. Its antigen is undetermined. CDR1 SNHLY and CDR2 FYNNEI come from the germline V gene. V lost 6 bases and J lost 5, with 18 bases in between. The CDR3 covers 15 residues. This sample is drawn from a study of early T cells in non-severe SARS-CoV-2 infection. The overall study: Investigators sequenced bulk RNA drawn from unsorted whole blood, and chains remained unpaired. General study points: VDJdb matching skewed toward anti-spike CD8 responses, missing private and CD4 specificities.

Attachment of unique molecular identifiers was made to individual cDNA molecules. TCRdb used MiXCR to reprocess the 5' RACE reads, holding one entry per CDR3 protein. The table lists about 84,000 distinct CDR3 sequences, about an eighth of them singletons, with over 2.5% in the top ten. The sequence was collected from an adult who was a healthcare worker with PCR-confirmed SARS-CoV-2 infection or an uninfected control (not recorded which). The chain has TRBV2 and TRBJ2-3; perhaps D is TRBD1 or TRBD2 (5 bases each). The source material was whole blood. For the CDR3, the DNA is TGTGCCAGCAGGATCGGGGACGGTGGTGGAGATACGCAGTATTTT. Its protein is CASRIGDGGGDTQYF.